These T cell receptor beta chains were read from a single sample in a study of PD-L1 blockade in urothelial cancer. Repertoires were generated with immunoSEQ multiplex PCR, while TCRdb's copy carries only in-frame clones and drops some. The sample includes fewer than 50,000 clones, about 90% of them seen just once. The sample was PBMCs, taken around atezolizumab (anti-PD-L1) treatment. All receptors come from a man in his 70s with urothelial cancer. Each CDR3 is given with its conserved first and last residue. A D gene is named only where the DNA matches it firmly. The size entry is marked missing in some rows and otherwise reads once, few, many or a size class.

J gene | V gene | clone size | D gene | CDR3 DNA | CDR3 protein
TRBJ2-3 | TRBV10-1 | - | TRBD2 | TGCGCCAGCAGTGCCCTGGCGGGAGAGAAGGATACGCAGTATTTT | CASSALAGEKDTQYF
TRBJ2-3 | TRBV5-1 | - | TRBD2 | TGCGCCAGCAGCCCGGGACTAGCGGGTGCCACAGATACGCAGTATTTT | CASSPGLAGATDTQYF
TRBJ2-1 | TRBV7-6 | - | TRBD2 | TGTGCCAGCAGCCCCAGGACTAGTCGTGAGCAGTTCTTC | CASSPRTSREQFF
TRBJ1-2 | TRBV7-2 | - | TRBD1 | TGTGCCAGCAGCTTAGAGACCGCGGACAGGGGGCGAGGCTACACCTTC | CASSLETADRGRGYTF
TRBJ1-1 | TRBV6-1 | - | TRBD1 | TGTGCCAGCAGTGACCGGACAGGGAAGACTGAAGCTTTCTTT | CASSDRTGKTEAFF
TRBJ1-2 | TRBV2 | few | - | TGTGCCACTACAAAGGCCGGGGGAAACGACTATGGCTACACCTTC | CATTKAGGNDYGYTF
TRBJ1-4 | TRBV5-1 | - | - | TGCGCCAGCAGCTTAGGAGGGCTAGGTGAAAAACTGTTTTTT | CASSLGGLGEKLFF
TRBJ2-5 | TRBV6-1 | - | TRBD1 | TGTGCCAGCAGTGGACAGGGGGCGAAGTGGGAGACCCAGTACTTC | CASSGQGAKWETQYF
TRBJ2-5 | TRBV5-1 | - | TRBD2 | TGCGCCAGCAGCTTGAAAGGCGGCGGGTCGGGAGGAGAGACCCAGTACTTC | CASSLKGGGSGGETQYF
TRBJ1-3 | TRBV30 | few | TRBD1 | TGTGCCTGGAGTAGGGACAGCGGCTCTGGAAACACCATATATTTT | CAWSRDSGSGNTIYF
TRBJ1-2 | TRBV18 | - | - | TGTGCCAGCTCACCTAATAACTATGGCTACACCTTC | CASSPNNYGYTF
TRBJ2-7 | TRBV7-6 | - | - | TGTGCCAGCAGCCCGGGAAGTGGCGAGCAGTACTTC | CASSPGSGEQYF
TRBJ1-5 | TRBV12-5 | - | - | TGTGCTAGTGGTTTGGTAGCGGGGAATTCCAATCAGCCCCAGCATTTT | CASGLVAGNSNQPQHF
TRBJ1-5 | TRBV7-9 | - | - | TGTGCCAGCAGCTTAGGGGGCAGGAGCAATCAGCCCCAGCATTTT | CASSLGGRSNQPQHF
TRBJ1-5 | TRBV6-4 | few | - | TGTGCCAGCAGCCACAGGGCCGGCAGCAATCAGCCCCAGCATTTT | CASSHRAGSNQPQHF
TRBJ1-1 | TRBV6-6 | - | TRBD1 | TGTGCCAGCATCCCCCGGGACAGGGGAGGGGCTGAAGCTTTCTTT | CASIPRDRGGAEAFF
TRBJ1-2 | TRBV20-1 | - | - | TGCAGTGCTTGGGGCGGCTATGGCTACACCTTC | CSAWGGYGYTF
TRBJ2-5 | TRBV9 | - | - | TGTGCCAGCAGCGTAGCGGGTCAAGAGACCCAGTACTTC | CASSVAGQETQYF
TRBJ1-1 | TRBV2 | once | TRBD1 | TGTGCCAGCAGTGAATACAAACAGGGGACCAACACTGAAGCTTTCTTT | CASSEYKQGTNTEAFF
TRBJ2-3 | TRBV28 | - | - | TGTGCCAGCAGTCCGACTTTCCCTGGGACAGATACGCAGTATTTT | CASSPTFPGTDTQYF
TRBJ1-5 | TRBV19 | - | - | TGTGCCAGTAGACATTTAGACAGGTCCCTCCGGTCGTGGGGCAATCAGCCCCAGCATTTT | CASRHLDRSLRSWGNQPQHF
TRBJ1-2 | TRBV28 | - | TRBD1 | TGTGCCAGCAGTTCCGACAGGGCCTTCTATGGCTACACCTTC | CASSSDRAFYGYTF
TRBJ2-7 | TRBV5-1 | once | TRBD2 | TGCGCCAGCAGCTTGAGGGGGACTAGCGGGAGGCTGCCCTACGAGCAGTACTTC | CASSLRGTSGRLPYEQYF
TRBJ1-2 | TRBV19 | - | TRBD1 | TGTGCCAGTAGACATCCGGGACAGGCAACGGGAGAGGGCTACACCTTC | CASRHPGQATGEGYTF
TRBJ1-5 | TRBV6-1 | - | TRBD1 | TGTAGTTCCGGGACAGGGAATCAGCCCCAGCATTTT | CSSGTGNQPQHF
TRBJ2-3 | TRBV27 | - | - | TGTGCCAGCAGTTTTGACAGAACCTCCACAGATACGCAGTATTTT | CASSFDRTSTDTQYF
TRBJ2-3 | TRBV4-1 | - | - | TGCGCCAGCAGCCAAGTCCCCCAGGGCACAGATACGCAGTATTTT | CASSQVPQGTDTQYF
TRBJ2-3 | TRBV11-2 | once | TRBD1 | TGTGCCAGCAGGGGACAGGGCACAGATACGCAGTATTTT | CASRGQGTDTQYF
TRBJ2-3 | TRBV29-1 | - | - | TGCAGCGTTTCAGGACAGACAGATACGCAGTATTTT | CSVSGQTDTQYF
TRBJ2-7 | TRBV7-6 | medium-sized | - | TGTGCCAGCACCCCTGGTCGGTCGGCCTACGAGCAGTACTTC | CASTPGRSAYEQYF
TRBJ2-1 | TRBV2 | - | - | TGTGCCAGCAGCGTATTCTCCTACAATGAGCAGTTCTTC | CASSVFSYNEQFF
TRBJ2-2 | TRBV6-8 | - | - | TGTGCCAGCAGTTACGGTGGACAGCAGAACACCGGGGAGCTGTTTTTT | CASSYGGQQNTGELFF
TRBJ2-1 | TRBV11-2 | - | - | TGTGCCAGCAGCTTGACGAGCGGGCGAACCTACAATGAGCAGTTCTTC | CASSLTSGRTYNEQFF
TRBJ2-2 | TRBV6-6 | - | TRBD2 | TGTGCCAGCAGTTGGAGACTAGCGGGAGAGGCCGGGGAGCTGTTTTTT | CASSWRLAGEAGELFF
TRBJ2-2 | TRBV9 | few | - | TGTGCCAGCAGCGTAGCGACAGGGAACACCGGGGAGCTGTTTTTT | CASSVATGNTGELFF
TRBJ2-7 | TRBV5-1 | - | TRBD2 | TGCGCCAGCAGCTCCCAGCCGGGGGGTGAGCAGTACTTC | CASSSQPGGEQYF
TRBJ2-1 | TRBV2 | - | TRBD2 | TGTGCCAGCACCTTTCTAGCGGGAGGTGAGCAGTTCTTC | CASTFLAGGEQFF
TRBJ1-4 | TRBV5-4 | - | TRBD1 | TGTGCCAGCAGCTCGGGAGACAGGGATCGCGAAAAACTGTTTTTT | CASSSGDRDREKLFF
TRBJ1-1 | TRBV7-9 | - | - | TGTGCCAGCAGCCCAGGGGCCTCGAACACTGAAGCTTTCTTT | CASSPGASNTEAFF
TRBJ1-3 | TRBV29-1 | - | TRBD1 | TGCAGCGCTCTGGGACAGGGGGGAGACACCATATATTTT | CSALGQGGDTIYF
TRBJ2-6 | TRBV7-8 | - | - | TGTGCCAGCAGCTTAGTCGGGGGACCCCGCAGATCTGGGGCCAACGTCCTGACTTTC | CASSLVGGPRRSGANVLTF
TRBJ2-1 | TRBV19 | - | TRBD2 | TGTGCCAGCCAGTCAGGGGTTGGCGGGAGGGATGAGCAGTTCTTC | CASQSGVGGRDEQFF
TRBJ2-7 | TRBV14 | - | TRBD2 | TGTGCCAGCAGCCAAGGGACTAGCGGGACTCGAGGTACAAGCTACGAGCAGTACTTC | CASSQGTSGTRGTSYEQYF
TRBJ2-5 | TRBV7-2 | once | - | TGTGCCAGCAGCCGACAGCTCCAAGAGACCCAGTACTTC | CASSRQLQETQYF
TRBJ2-2 | TRBV2 | - | TRBD2 | TGTGCCAGCAGGGAGACTAGCTTCAAGCTGTTTTTT | CASRETSFKLFF
TRBJ2-7 | TRBV10-1 | - | TRBD2 | TGCGCCAGCAGTGAGTCCCTAGCGGGGGAGCAGTACTTC | CASSESLAGEQYF
TRBJ2-4 | TRBV4-1 | - | - | TGCGCCAGCAGCCAAGAGGAAGTGGGGGGGCGTCTGTACTTC | CASSQEEVGGRLYF
TRBJ2-1 | TRBV12-5 | - | - | TGTGCTAGTGGACCTAACAATGAGCAGTTCTTC | CASGPNNEQFF
TRBJ2-7 | TRBV5-4 | - | TRBD2 | TGTGCCAGCAGCCCCATGACTAGCGGGAGGCCCTACGAGCAGTACTTC | CASSPMTSGRPYEQYF
TRBJ2-7 | TRBV5-1 | - | TRBD1 | TGCGCCAGCAGCCACCGGACAGGCACCGGGCGGTACTTC | CASSHRTGTGRYF
TRBJ2-3 | TRBV2 | - | - | TGTGCCAGCATGACCAGGGTTACAGATACGCAGTATTTT | CASMTRVTDTQYF
TRBJ1-1 | TRBV7-3 | - | TRBD1 | TGTGCCAGCAGCTTAAGAGGGGGCGAGGACACTGAAGCTTTCTTT | CASSLRGGEDTEAFF
TRBJ2-3 | TRBV2 | once | - | TGTGCCACCCAAACTTCACCTAGCACAGATACGCAGTATTTT | CATQTSPSTDTQYF
TRBJ2-7 | TRBV5-1 | - | TRBD1 | TGCGCCAGCAGCTTGGGGGACAGAGGGTCCTACGAGCAGTACTTC | CASSLGDRGSYEQYF
TRBJ2-4 | TRBV6-5 | - | - | TGTGCCAGCAAGCCTTCAGCCAAAAACATTCAGTACTTC | CASKPSAKNIQYF
TRBJ2-7 | TRBV6-5 | - | TRBD1 | TGTGCCAGCAGCCCCGACAGGGGGAGCTCCTACGAGCAGTACTTC | CASSPDRGSSYEQYF
TRBJ2-7 | TRBV28 | - | TRBD1 | TGTGCCAGCAGCCCGAGGGACAGGTGGGTTGGCGAGCAGTACTTC | CASSPRDRWVGEQYF
TRBJ1-4 | TRBV7-9 | once | TRBD1 | TGTGCCAGCAGCTTAAGACGGGGAACAGGGGTTGAAAAACTGTTTTTT | CASSLRRGTGVEKLFF